Below, 32 T cell receptor beta chains from the same sample are listed, as sequenced in a study of shared clonotypes between healthy human individuals. Sequencing was performed with immunoSEQ multiplex PCR; in TCRdb, only in-frame clones are kept and a portion is missing. The data hold approximately 1,000,000 clones, with approximately 80% observed a single time. The sequenced sample consisted of memory CD4+ T cells from PBMCs. Described subset: CD45RA-negative fraction. These receptors were obtained from a man aged 18 to 29 in good health. Some clones in this sample may be carry-over from other donors' samples.

This chain links TRBV7-6 with TRBJ2-1; 7 bases agree with TRBD2. Germline-derived CDR1 and CDR2 are SGHVS and FNYEAQ. V trimming: 5 bases; J trimming: 6 bases; junction bases outside the gene matches: 7. The length of the CDR3 is 14 residues. The DNA for the CDR3 is TGTGCCAGCAGCCCTGGGGGGGGTGTCAATGAGCAGTTCTTC. This gives the protein CASSPGGGVNEQFF.

Note on this clone: Other DNA sequences in the same sample also yield this CDR3. The J gene is TRBJ2-1, the V gene TRBV5-1, with TRBD2 identical over 14 bases. In germline, CDR1 is SGHRS, CDR2 YFSETQ. The CDR3 runs 16 residues. J was trimmed by 7 bases and V by 0 bases; bases with no gene match: 3. CDR3 in DNA: TGCGCCAGCAGCTTGGGACTAGCGGGAGGGATAAATGAGCAGTTCTTC. This encodes CASSLGLAGGINEQFF.

This clone showed up just a few times. This chain uses TRBV28 with TRBJ1-3; D not certain. Germline V gene lookup returns CDR1 MDHEN and CDR2 SYDVKM. V lost 6 bases and J lost 4, with 7 bases in between. This CDR3 region has 12 residues. CDR3: CASRERGNTIYF. CDR3 coding DNA: TGTGCCAGCAGAGAGCGCGGAAACACCATATATTTT.

This clone was seen only once. The genes are TRBV7-2 and TRBJ2-7; D perhaps matches TRBD1 (6 bases). The germline gives CDR1 SGHTA, CDR2 FQGNSA. V gave up 4 bases and J gave up 2 bases, with 15 bases separating them. The CDR3 covers 15 residues. CDR3 loop: CASSSRTGQTYEQYF. In DNA, the CDR3 is TGTGCCAGCAGCTCGCGGACCGGACAGACCTACGAGCAGTACTTC.

This chain's CDR3 is CASSADRGLNYGYTF. DNA of the CDR3: TGTGCCAGCAGCGCTGACAGGGGGTTGAACTATGGCTACACCTTC. V gene TRBV7-6 combines with J gene TRBJ1-2; 9 nucleotides line up with TRBD1. The CDR3 runs 15 residues. V was clipped by 5 bases and J by 2 bases; unmatched bases: 6. Germline V lookup: CDR1 SGHVS, CDR2 FNYEAQ.

This clone has a count of ten or more. The chain recombines TRBV7-6 with TRBJ1-4, with 7 bases lining up with TRBD1. CDR1 is SGHVS, CDR2 FNYEAQ, per germline. Germline trimming cut 5 bases from V and 8 bases from J; bases unmatched to any gene: 5. The CDR3 totals 13 residues. In DNA form, the CDR3 reads TGTGCCAGCAGCATGACAGGGCAAGAAAAACTGTTTTTT. Its protein is CASSMTGQEKLFF. The whole variable domain, filled in from reference TRBV7-6 and TRBJ1-4, reads GAGVSQSPRYKVTKRGQDVALRCDPISGHVSLYWYRQALGQGPEFLTYFNYEAQQDKSGLPNDRFSAERPEGSISTLTIQRTEQRDSAMYRCASSMTGQEKLFFGSGTQLSVL.

In the case of this clone: Given a far larger clone just one base away, this is likely a sequencing read error. The rearrangement joins TRBV25-1 to TRBJ1-1; 7 positions match TRBD1. The germline gives CDR1 MGHDK, CDR2 SYGVNS. The CDR3 sequence is 15 residues long. The V gene end was trimmed by 6 bases and the J gene end by 6 bases; junction bases not matched to a gene: 13. DNA of the CDR3: TGTGCCAGCAGATCGACCAGGGGGTCTGTGGCTGAAGCTTTCTTT. It encodes CASRSTRGSVAEAFF. Filled out from reference TRBV25-1 and TRBJ1-1, the complete variable domain reads EADIYQTPRYLVIGTGKKITLECSQTMGHDKMYWYQQDPGMELHLIHYSYGVNSTEKGDLSSESTVSRIRTEHFPLTLESARPSHTSQYLCASRSTRGSVAEAFFGQGTRLTVV.

Only one count was recorded for this clone. The chain carries TRBV14 and TRBJ1-4, with 10 nucleotides matching TRBD1. There are 18 residues in the CDR3. V gave up 3 bases and J gave up 7 bases; unmatched junction bases: 14. Germline V gene sequence: CDR1 SGHDN, CDR2 FVKESK. The CDR3 DNA reads as TGTGCCAGCAGCCATCACCGGGACAGGGGAGTTTTCGGTGAAAAACTGTTTTTT. Amino acid sequence: CASSHHRDRGVFGEKLFF.

This clone has a handful of counts. The J gene is TRBJ2-7, the V gene TRBV6-5; 7 bases agree with TRBD1. Trimming removed 0 bases from V and 4 bases from J; junction bases left unmatched: 3. The CDR3 extends over 14 amino acids. Per the germline V gene, CDR1 is MNHEY and CDR2 is SVGAGI. CDR3 DNA sequence: TGTGCCAGCAGTTACTCGAGGGGGCAGTACGAGCAGTACTTC. Translating it yields CASSYSRGQYEQYF.

The chain has TRBV4-1 and TRBJ2-7; 11 bases map to TRBD2. The CDR3 consists of 15 residues. J was trimmed by 2 bases and V by 1 base; bases with no gene match: 1. The germline V gene has CDR1 MGHRA and CDR2 YSYEKL. This chain's CDR3 is CASSQGLAGTYEQYF. The CDR3 nucleotides read TGCGCCAGCAGCCAAGGACTAGCGGGAACCTACGAGCAGTACTTC.

The table lists this clone with a few counts. The chain combines TRBV7-2 with TRBJ1-1; no definite D call. The CDR3 totals 18 residues. V was cut by 1 base and J by 0 bases, with 18 bases left in between. The germline V gene has CDR1 SGHTA and CDR2 FQGNSA. The CDR3 reads CASSLGLSAGNMNTEAFF. In nucleotides, the CDR3 is TGTGCCAGCAGCTTAGGTCTTTCGGCAGGCAACATGAACACTGAAGCTTTCTTT. Looking up the rest from reference TRBV7-2 and TRBJ1-1 gives the full variable domain: GAGVSQSPSNKVTEKGKDVELRCDPISGHTALYWYRQSLGQGLEFLIYFQGNSAPDKSGLPSDRFSAERTGGSVSTLTIQRTQQEDSAVYLCASSLGLSAGNMNTEAFFGQGTRLTVV.

The chain recombines TRBV7-2 with TRBJ2-1; a weak D match, TRBD2 (6 bases). The CDR3 extends over 15 amino acids. CDR1 is SGHTA and CDR2 is FQGNSA in the germline V gene. The ends were cut back, 7 bases at V and 4 bases at J, with 17 bases in the middle. For the CDR3, the DNA is TGTGCCAGCACCAAGAAACCGGGAGATTACAATGAGCAGTTCTTC. Translated, it gives CASTKKPGDYNEQFF.

The chain joins TRBV7-8 to TRBJ2-5; the D gene could be TRBD1 or TRBD2 (5 bases each). The CDR3 covers 16 residues. V was clipped by 5 bases and J by 2 bases, with 18 bases between them. Germline CDR1 reads SGHVS; CDR2 reads FQNEAQ. The CDR3 DNA is TGTGCCAGCAGCCCCGGTTGGGTCGGGGCACAAGAGACCCAGTACTTC. This codes for CASSPGWVGAQETQYF.

Concerning this clone itself: Just one base apart from a much larger clone, this may be a read error. This rearrangement joins TRBV6-6 to TRBJ2-2; D unclear. Germline V gives CDR1 MNHNY, CDR2 SVGAGI (reference sequence). The V end was cut by 5 bases, the J end by 3 bases, with 7 bases between. The CDR3 spans 13 residues. CDR3 region: CASSGTDTGELFF. In DNA, the CDR3 is TGTGCCAGCAGTGGCACGGACACCGGGGAGCTGTTTTTT.

The CDR3 reads CAWSNPTASGRKDTQYF. Written as DNA, the CDR3 is TGTGCCTGGAGCAACCCAACCGCTAGCGGGAGGAAAGATACGCAGTATTTT. The genes are TRBV30 and TRBJ2-3; 11 nucleotides agree with TRBD2. Germline-derived CDR1 and CDR2 are GTSNPN and SVGIG (reference sequence). Germline trimming cut 3 bases from V and 5 bases from J; bases unmatched to any gene: 13. CDR3 length: 17 amino acids.

Concerning this clone itself: Given a far larger clone just one base away, this is likely a sequencing read error. The chain employs TRBV6-1 and TRBJ2-2, with no clear D. The V end was cut by 6 bases, the J end by 3 bases, with 11 bases between. This CDR3 has 14 residues. Germline V lookup: CDR1 MNHNS, CDR2 SASEGT. CDR3 region: CASRSWTDTGELFF. CDR3 bases: TGTGCCAGCAGGTCATGGACGGACACCGGGGAGCTGTTTTTT.

V gene TRBV6-4 combines with J gene TRBJ2-1; D uncertain. The germline gives CDR1 MRHNA, CDR2 SNTAGT. V lost 0 bases to trimming and J lost 7 bases, with 7 bases between them. The CDR3 runs to 13 residues. CDR3 in DNA: TGTGCCAGCAGTGACTCCGAAGTTAATGAGCAGTTCTTC. Translation gives CASSDSEVNEQFF.

The chain has TRBV7-2 and TRBJ2-3; D perhaps matches TRBD2 (5 bases). The CDR3 is made up of 19 amino acids. Deletions cut 1 base from V and 0 bases from J, with 20 bases between. Germline V CDR1 and CDR2: SGHTA, FQGNSA. DNA of the CDR3: TGTGCCAGCAGCTTAGTACGGACTGGTCCATCCATTAGCACAGATACGCAGTATTTT. It codes for CASSLVRTGPSISTDTQYF.

The V gene is TRBV29-1, the J gene TRBJ2-1, with 9 nucleotides matching TRBD2. The CDR3 is 15 residues long. Germline V gene sequence: CDR1 SQVTM, CDR2 ANQGSEA. Trimming at V came to 0 bases and at J to 6 bases, leaving 6 bases not matched to a gene. The CDR3 DNA is TGCAGCGTTGAAGACGGCGGGAGGGCCCTCAATGAGCAGTTCTTC. Amino acid sequence: CSVEDGGRALNEQFF.

There are a few counts of this clone. The genes are TRBV28 and TRBJ1-6; 7 positions match TRBD1. The CDR3 sequence is 18 residues long. CDR1 MDHEN and CDR2 SYDVKM come from the germline V gene. After removal of 4 bases from V and 9 bases from J, the junction contained 18 bases not matched to a gene. In DNA form, the CDR3 reads TGTGCCAGCAGTTCCCACCTCAGACGACAGGGTGGGAGTTCACCCCTCCACTTT. Its protein product is CASSSHLRRQGGSSPLHF. The full variable domain, in which reference TRBV28 and TRBJ1-6 provide the parts outside the CDR3, is DVKVTQSSRYLVKRTGEKVFLECVQDMDHENMFWYRQDPGLGLRLIYFSYDVKMKEKGDIPEGYSVSREKKERFSLILESASTNQTSMYLCASSSHLRRQGGSSPLHFGNGTRLTVT.

This clone has just one count. V is TRBV7-8 and J is TRBJ2-3; 11 bases match TRBD2. J gave up 6 bases and V 4 bases, and 9 bases lay outside the gene matches. Germline V gene data show CDR1 as SGHVS and CDR2 as FQNEAQ. CDR3 length: 16 residues. CDR3 sequence: CASSSGTSGGPDTQYF. The CDR3, as DNA: TGTGCCAGCAGCTCGGGGACTAGCGGAGGGCCTGATACGCAGTATTTT. Full variable domain (outside the CDR3, taken from reference TRBV7-8 and TRBJ2-3): GAGVSQSPRYKVAKRGQDVALRCDPISGHVSLFWYQQALGQGPEFLTYFQNEAQLDKSGLPSDRFFAERPEGSVSTLKIQRTQQEDSAVYLCASSSGTSGGPDTQYFGPGTRLTVL.

This clone was observed a single time. This sequence joins TRBV29-1 and TRBJ2-2; D is possibly TRBD1 or TRBD2 (6 bases each). The CDR3 loop spans 14 amino acids. Germline CDR1 reads SQVTM; CDR2 reads ANQGSEA. V lost 5 bases, J lost 0 bases, and 10 bases lay in between. CDR3: CSVLGGTNTGELFF. As DNA, the CDR3 is TGCAGCGTTTTAGGGGGGACGAACACCGGGGAGCTGTTTTTT.

This clone was counted between two and nine times. A single base is all that separates this from a far larger clone, so a read error is likely. The same CDR3 also results from other DNA sequences found in this sample. The CDR3 sequence: CASEGTHNNEQFF. CDR3 DNA: TGTGCCAGCGAGGGGACACATAACAACGAGCAGTTCTTC. This chain links TRBV2 with TRBJ2-1; the D gene is possibly TRBD1 (6 bases). This CDR3 is built from 13 residues. Germline lookup yields CDR1 SNHLY and CDR2 FYNNEI.

On this clone itself: A much bigger clone sits one base away, suggesting this may be a read error. The chain links TRBV27 to TRBJ1-5, with D possibly matching TRBD1 (6 bases). The CDR3 is 16 amino acids. The V gene lost 5 bases and the J gene lost 4 bases, with 18 bases spanning the gap. Germline V gene data show CDR1 as MNHEY and CDR2 as SMNVEV (reference sequence). The CDR3 is CASSPWTVTRNQPQHF. CDR3 DNA sequence: TGTGCCAGCAGTCCCTGGACAGTGACAAGGAATCAGCCCCAGCATTTT.

This chain uses TRBV11-2 with TRBJ2-3; no reliable D call. V was clipped by 1 base and J by 6 bases, with 8 bases between them. Germline-derived CDR1 and CDR2 are SGHAT and FQNNGV. CDR3 size: 13 residues. The CDR3 protein is CASSLGLWDTQYF. Written as DNA, the CDR3 is TGTGCCAGCAGCTTAGGTCTTTGGGATACGCAGTATTTT.

The V call is TRBV11-1, the J call TRBJ2-1; 10 nucleotides line up with TRBD2. V lost 1 base and J lost 8; bases outside the gene matches: 8. Germline assignment: CDR1 SGHAT and CDR2 FQDESV (reference sequence). The CDR3 totals 16 residues. DNA of the CDR3: TGTGCCAGCAGCTTAGGACTAGCGGGCTGGCATGATGAGCAGTTCTTC. Translated: CASSLGLAGWHDEQFF.

The chain uses TRBV18 and TRBJ1-4; 9 bases fit TRBD1. The V gene end was trimmed by 1 base and the J gene end by 5 bases; junction bases not matched to a gene: 2. The V gene's germline CDR1 is KGHSH and CDR2 LQKENI. The CDR3 extends over 15 amino acids. The DNA of the CDR3 is TGTGCCAGCTCACCACTCGGGACAGGGAATGAAAAACTGTTTTTT. Its protein product is CASSPLGTGNEKLFF.

This clone appeared a few times. The chain is built from TRBV19 and TRBJ1-1; D possibly corresponds to TRBD1 (5 bases). Germline V gene sequence: CDR1 LNHDA, CDR2 SQIVND (reference sequence). The CDR3 sequence is 12 residues long. Trimming stripped 6 bases from V and 12 bases from J, with 17 bases between. The CDR3 region has the DNA TGTGCCAGTAGGGACGGGGGACTGAGGACTTTCTTT. Protein: CASRDGGLRTFF.

This clone has more than one count but fewer than ten. This may come from a read error, since a much larger clone is one base off. The chain couples TRBV9 to TRBJ1-1; D uncertain. There are 13 residues in the CDR3. The germline V gene has CDR1 SGDLS and CDR2 YYNGEE. Trimming left V 1 base short and J 1 base short, with 5 bases between. CDR3: CASSVQQNTEAFF. In DNA form, the CDR3 reads TGTGCCAGCAGCGTACAACAGAACACTGAAGCTTTCTTT.

V usage is TRBV7-2 and J usage is TRBJ2-3, with D tentatively TRBD2 (5 bases). V gave up 1 base and J gave up 2 bases, with 13 bases separating them. Germline V lookup: CDR1 SGHTA, CDR2 FQGNSA. CDR3 length: 16 residues. This chain's CDR3 is CASSLVGIPNTDTQYF. The CDR3 coding sequence is TGTGCCAGCAGCTTAGTCGGGATCCCTAACACAGATACGCAGTATTTT.

The chain is built from TRBV28 and TRBJ1-2; unclear D gene. The CDR3 has 14 residues. Germline V gene lookup returns CDR1 MDHEN and CDR2 SYDVKM. V dropped 4 bases and J dropped 8 bases, with 17 bases sitting between them. The DNA of the CDR3 is TGTGCCAGCAGTTCCCCTGCGTTACCACTGGGCTACACCTTC. This sequence encodes CASSSPALPLGYTF.

The chain carries TRBV27 and TRBJ2-1, with TRBD2 matching 9 bases. CDR3 size: 17 residues. Germline V CDR1 and CDR2: MNHEY, SMNVEV (reference sequence). V gave up 0 bases and J gave up 7 bases; unmatched junction bases: 10. The chain's CDR3 is CASSLSVGAGGQNEQFF. In nucleotides, the CDR3 is TGTGCCAGCAGTTTATCCGTGGGTGCGGGAGGGCAAAATGAGCAGTTCTTC.